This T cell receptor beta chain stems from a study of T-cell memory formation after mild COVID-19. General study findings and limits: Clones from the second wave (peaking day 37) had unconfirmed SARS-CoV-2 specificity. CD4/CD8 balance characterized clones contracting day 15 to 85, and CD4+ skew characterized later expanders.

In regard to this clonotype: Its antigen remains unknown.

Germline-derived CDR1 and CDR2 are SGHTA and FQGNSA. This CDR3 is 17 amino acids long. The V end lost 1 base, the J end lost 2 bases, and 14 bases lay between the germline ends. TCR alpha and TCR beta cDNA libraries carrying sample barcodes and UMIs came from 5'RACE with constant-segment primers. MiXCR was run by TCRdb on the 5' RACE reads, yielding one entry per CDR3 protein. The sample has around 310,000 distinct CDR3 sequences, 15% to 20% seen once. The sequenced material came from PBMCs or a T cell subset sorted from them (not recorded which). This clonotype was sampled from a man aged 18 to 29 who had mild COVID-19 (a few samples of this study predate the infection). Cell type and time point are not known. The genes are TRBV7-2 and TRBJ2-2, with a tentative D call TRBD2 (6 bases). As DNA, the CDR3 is TGTGCCAGCAGCTTAGGGCCCGGAGGGGTTAACACCGGGGAGCTGTTTTTT. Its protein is CASSLGPGGVNTGELFF.